One and the same sample provided the 14 T cell receptor beta chains below, sequenced in a study of T cell responses to AZD1222 COVID-19 vaccine. Method: immunoSEQ multiplex PCR; TCRdb's copy keeps in-frame clones and lacks some. Among 40,000 to 50,000 clones, about 91% were seen once, and the ten largest hold 25%. This specimen was peripheral blood, taken 28 days after the second AZD1222 dose. The receptors were gathered from an adult who received the AZD1222 COVID-19 vaccine.

V and J are TRBV11-3 and TRBJ2-2, with unresolved D. In germline, CDR1 is SGHNT, CDR2 YENEEA. The length of the CDR3 is 12 residues. Trimming removed 6 bases from V and 1 base from J, with 3 bases in between. This CDR3 is CASSRNTGELFF. For the CDR3, the DNA is TGTGCCAGCAGTAGGAACACCGGGGAGCTGTTTTTT.

The sample holds one count of this clone. V usage is TRBV2 and J usage is TRBJ2-4; D unclear. The V gene lost 5 bases and the J gene lost 0 bases, with 11 bases spanning the gap. From germline, CDR1 is SNHLY and CDR2 FYNNEI. This CDR3 comprises 15 residues. The CDR3 loop reads CASSLQTIAKNIQYF. The DNA of the CDR3 is TGTGCCAGCAGTTTACAGACAATAGCCAAAAACATTCAGTACTTC. The complete variable domain, with remaining parts taken from reference TRBV2 and TRBJ2-4, reads EPEVTQTPSHQVTQMGQEVILRCVPISNHLYFYWYRQILGQKVEFLVSFYNNEISEKSEIFDDQFSVERPDGSNFTLKIRSTKLEDSAMYFCASSLQTIAKNIQYFGAGTRLSVL.

A single count supports this clone. The chain has TRBV6-5 and TRBJ2-5; tentatively, D is TRBD2 (6 bases). The germline V gene has CDR1 MNHEY and CDR2 SVGAGI. The CDR3 loop spans 16 amino acids. The V end lost 0 bases, the J end lost 4 bases, and 15 bases lay between the germline ends. In nucleotides, the CDR3 is TGTGCCAGCAGTTACTCGACTACGGGAGTAGGAGAGACCCAGTACTTC. Its protein product is CASSYSTTGVGETQYF.

The chain carries TRBV5-1 and TRBJ2-7; D is unclear. CDR1 is SGHRS and CDR2 is YFSETQ in the germline V gene. The CDR3 covers 13 residues. Between the trimmed V and J ends, which lost 4 bases and 3 bases, there was a span of 11 bases. The CDR3 reads CASSIESGYEQYF. DNA of the CDR3: TGCGCCAGCAGCATCGAAAGTGGCTACGAGCAGTACTTC.

The J gene is TRBJ2-4, the V gene TRBV29-1, with D perhaps matching TRBD2 (6 bases). V was clipped by 3 bases and J by 2 bases, with 14 bases between them. This CDR3 has 15 amino acids. CDR1 is SQVTM, CDR2 ANQGSEA, per germline. The CDR3 coding sequence is TGCAGCGTTGAGGGAGGAGAGATTACCAAAAACATTCAGTACTTC. It encodes CSVEGGEITKNIQYF.

V is TRBV7-9 and J is TRBJ1-3, with D possibly being TRBD1 (6 bases). The CDR3 contains 16 residues. CDR1 and CDR2 (germline): SEHNR, FQNEAQ (reference sequence). V shed 2 bases and J shed 4 bases, with 15 bases lying between them. The CDR3 DNA follows: TGTGCCAGCAGCTTACGGGGGGCGCTTAGAGGAAACACCATATATTTT. Protein product: CASSLRGALRGNTIYF. Looking up the rest from reference TRBV7-9 and TRBJ1-3 gives the full variable domain: DTGVSQNPRHKITKRGQNVTFRCDPISEHNRLYWYRQTLGQGPEFLTYFQNEAQLEKSRLLSDRFSAERPKGSFSTLEIQRTEQGDSAMYLCASSLRGALRGNTIYFGEGSWLTVV.

The chain couples TRBV10-3 to TRBJ1-1; possibly TRBD1 for D (5 bases). Germline lookup yields CDR1 ENHRY and CDR2 SYGVKD. The CDR3 contains 15 residues. V lost 0 bases, J lost 10 bases, and 18 bases lay in between. In DNA, the CDR3 is TGTGCCATCAGTGAGTCTGGGGGGGACCCCCCGGGAGCTTTCTTT. Its protein is CAISESGGDPPGAFF.

The chain has TRBV5-5 and TRBJ2-2; 7 positions agree with TRBD2. The length of the CDR3 is 17 residues. Germline CDR1 SGHKS, CDR2 YYEKEE (reference sequence). V was pared by 4 bases and J by 2 bases, with 11 bases of the junction left unmatched. The CDR3 here is CASSLRFSGDNTGELFF. In DNA, the CDR3 is TGTGCCAGCAGCCTGAGGTTCAGCGGGGATAACACCGGGGAGCTGTTTTTT.

The chain has TRBV6-1 and TRBJ1-1; no clear D gene. V shed 2 bases and J shed 8 bases, with 6 bases lying between them. CDR1 is MNHNS, CDR2 SASEGT, per germline. The CDR3 has 11 residues. CDR3 protein: CASSERAEAFF. DNA for the CDR3: TGTGCCAGCAGTGAAAGGGCAGAAGCTTTCTTT.

The chain recombines TRBV5-6 with TRBJ1-2; unclear D gene. The CDR3 is 13 amino acids. The V gene's germline CDR1 is SGHDT and CDR2 YYEEEE. Trimming cost V 4 bases and J 8 bases, with 15 bases left between them. This CDR3 is CASSLPEGGGYTF. As DNA, the CDR3 is TGTGCCAGCAGCCTCCCGGAGGGAGGGGGCTACACCTTC.

In this sample, this clone turned up a few times. Written as DNA, the CDR3 is TGTGCCAGCAGCCCTAGCGGGAGCGGAGAGACCCAGTACTTC. It encodes CASSPSGSGETQYF. The chain joins TRBV3-1 (or the pseudogene TRBV3-2) to TRBJ2-5; TRBD2 agrees at 10 bases. This CDR3 has 14 amino acids. Germline assignment: CDR1 LGHDT and CDR2 YNNKEL (reference sequence). Trimming at V came to 4 bases and at J to 4 bases, leaving 3 bases not matched to a gene.

This chain uses TRBV7-9 with TRBJ1-2; 8 nucleotides align to TRBD1. The trim removed 1 base at V and 8 bases at J, leaving 6 bases unmatched. From germline, CDR1 is SEHNR and CDR2 FQNEAQ (reference sequence). The CDR3 consists of 14 residues. The DNA of the CDR3 is TGTGCCAGCAGCTTAGGAAGACAGGGGTTAGGCTACACCTTC. It translates to CASSLGRQGLGYTF. The complete variable domain, with remaining parts taken from reference TRBV7-9 and TRBJ1-2, reads DTGVSQNPRHKITKRGQNVTFRCDPISEHNRLYWYRQTLGQGPEFLTYFQNEAQLEKSRLLSDRFSAERPKGSFSTLEIQRTEQGDSAMYLCASSLGRQGLGYTFGSGTRLTVV.

The chain links TRBV10-3 to TRBJ1-1; D is uncertain. V dropped 7 bases and J dropped 1 base, with 4 bases sitting between them. The CDR3 consists of 11 residues. CDR1 is ENHRY, CDR2 SYGVKD, per germline. Written as DNA, the CDR3 is TGTGCCATCAAGGCGAACACTGAAGCTTTCTTT. Translating gives CAIKANTEAFF.

V usage is TRBV2 and J usage is TRBJ1-2; D might be TRBD1 (6 bases). The V gene lost 7 bases and the J gene lost 8 bases, with 14 bases spanning the gap. Germline V gene data show CDR1 as SNHLY and CDR2 as FYNNEI. The CDR3 is 12 residues long. The CDR3 bases are TGTGCCAGCACACTGGGGGCTGGGGGCTACACCTTC. This encodes CASTLGAGGYTF.